Each of the 24 T cell receptor beta chains below was sequenced from the same sample in a study of beta chain features in type 1 diabetes. What was sequenced were expressed TCRB transcripts, since all of the isolated RNA had been reverse transcribed. Here immunoSEQ multiplex PCR was the method, and the copy in TCRdb shows in-frame clones only, minus some. This repertoire shows 50,000 or so clones, approximately 44% found once; its top ten account for around 0.13%. Study-wide points: All four CD4+ subsets of Type 1 diabetes patients contained TCRB CDR3s that were moderately but significantly shorter.

Their specific antigens are unknown. Sequenced: stem cell memory CD4+ T cells from blood. All receptors come from a man aged 30-40 years with type 1 diabetes.

The chain has TRBV10-3 and TRBJ2-1; 8 nucleotides line up with TRBD2. Unmatched junction bases numbered 9, after V lost 5 bases and J lost 0 bases. The CDR3 contains 17 residues. The germline CDR1 and CDR2 sequences are ENHRY and SYGVKD. The CDR3 reads CAISFGTGTSSYNEQFF. CDR3 bases: TGTGCCATCAGTTTCGGTACCGGGACTAGCTCCTACAATGAGCAGTTCTTC.

The V gene is TRBV30, the J gene TRBJ2-5; 8 positions match TRBD1. V shed 0 bases, J shed 5 bases, and the junction held 8 bases outside the gene matches. Germline-derived CDR1 and CDR2 are GTSNPN and SVGIG (reference sequence). The CDR3 consists of 15 residues. The CDR3 sequence is CAWSVSGGGWETQYF. In DNA form, the CDR3 reads TGTGCCTGGAGTGTATCAGGGGGCGGGTGGGAGACCCAGTACTTC.

In this sample, this clone turned up a few times. This sequence joins TRBV4-2 and TRBJ2-1, with a possible D match to TRBD2 (6 bases). The germline V and J ends were trimmed by 0 bases and 2 bases, with 14 bases remaining between them. Germline CDR1 reads LGHNA; CDR2 reads YNFKEQ. The CDR3 contains 17 residues. The CDR3 region is CASSQDWSSGTYNEQFF. DNA of the CDR3: TGTGCCAGCAGCCAAGACTGGAGTAGCGGAACCTACAATGAGCAGTTCTTC.

In its sample, this clone was seen a few times. This chain connects TRBV2 to TRBJ1-4; TRBD1 matches 9 bases. CDR3 size: 12 residues. From germline, CDR1 is SNHLY and CDR2 FYNNEI. The V segment lost 6 bases and the J segment 15 bases; nucleotides outside the gene matches: 8. The CDR3 DNA is TGTGCCAGCAGAGGGACAGGGCCGGTTGTGTTTTTT. Its protein product is CASRGTGPVVFF.

The chain carries TRBV2 and TRBJ2-4, with D hard to call. Per germline, CDR1 SNHLY and CDR2 FYNNEI. The CDR3 covers 14 residues. Trimming took 2 bases from V and 9 from J, leaving 14 bases between them. The CDR3 region has the DNA TGTGCCAGCAGTGAATCCGGGTCTCGCGGCATTCAGTACTTC. Translating gives CASSESGSRGIQYF.

This clone was observed a handful of times. This chain joins TRBV7-3 and TRBJ2-1; 7 positions agree with TRBD2. Germline CDR1 is SGHTA and CDR2 is FQGTGA. CDR3 size: 15 residues. V trimming: 1 base; J trimming: 5 bases; junction bases outside the gene matches: 5. This chain's CDR3 is CASSLRASGHNEQFF. The CDR3 coding sequence is TGTGCCAGCAGCTTAAGGGCTAGCGGACACAATGAGCAGTTCTTC.

This clone was recorded a few times. The V and J genes are TRBV28 and TRBJ2-5; 9 nucleotides match TRBD1. The ends lost 6 bases at V and 4 bases at J; junction bases unmatched: 6. From germline, CDR1 is MDHEN and CDR2 SYDVKM. CDR3 length: 14 residues. The CDR3 bases are TGTGCCAGCAGCCCCACAGGGGGCGTAGAGACCCAGTACTTC. Encoded protein: CASSPTGGVETQYF.

V usage is TRBV5-1 and J usage is TRBJ1-1; the D gene is possibly TRBD1 (6 bases). V was cut by 4 bases and J by 8 bases, with 12 bases left in between. Germline V gene lookup returns CDR1 SGHRS and CDR2 YFSETQ. The CDR3 length is 12 residues. CDR3 amino acids: CASSDLGTEAFF. The CDR3 coding sequence is TGCGCCAGCAGCGATTTGGGGACAGAAGCTTTCTTT.

The chain is built from TRBV23-1 and TRBJ2-2; no reliable D call. TRBV23-1 has ORF status, its function being uncertain. V was shortened by 6 bases and J by 1 base, with 12 bases between the two germline ends. This CDR3 has 15 residues. CDR3 amino acids: CASRFDTQNTGELFF. The CDR3 nucleotides are TGCGCCAGCAGGTTCGACACTCAGAACACCGGGGAGCTGTTTTTT.

This clone was picked up a small number of times. This chain links TRBV7-2 with TRBJ2-7; TRBD2 is a possible D gene (6 bases). Germline V gives CDR1 SGHTA, CDR2 FQGNSA. Trimming cost V 4 bases and J 6 bases, with 10 bases left between them. The CDR3 sequence is 12 residues long. CDR3 residues: CASSSFGGEQYF. In DNA form, the CDR3 reads TGTGCCAGCAGCTCGTTCGGGGGCGAGCAGTACTTC.

The rearrangement joins TRBV27 to TRBJ1-1; D unresolved. Between the trimmed V and J ends, which lost 3 bases and 0 bases, there was a span of 5 bases. Per germline, CDR1 MNHEY and CDR2 SMNVEV (reference sequence). This CDR3 comprises 13 residues. In DNA form, the CDR3 reads TGTGCCAGCAGTTTCGGTTTGAACACTGAAGCTTTCTTT. As protein: CASSFGLNTEAFF.

This chain links TRBV30 with TRBJ1-5; D not resolved. Per germline, CDR1 GTSNPN and CDR2 SVGIG (reference sequence). The length of the CDR3 is 13 residues. V lost 1 base, J lost 5 bases, and 9 bases lay in between. Here the CDR3 reads CAWSDRGDQPQHF. The CDR3 DNA reads as TGTGCCTGGAGTGACCGCGGGGATCAGCCCCAGCATTTT.

The chain uses TRBV19 and TRBJ1-1, with 8 bases identical to TRBD1. The CDR3 runs to 14 residues. Trimming removed 4 bases from V and 6 bases from J; junction bases left unmatched: 7. CDR1 and CDR2 (germline): LNHDA, SQIVND (reference sequence). The CDR3 nucleotides are TGTGCCAGTAGTAGGGAGCAGGGGGCCTCTGAAGCTTTCTTT. Protein product: CASSREQGASEAFF.

The rearrangement links TRBV6-6 to TRBJ2-5, with 10 bases aligning to TRBD1. Germline CDR1 is MNHNY and CDR2 is SVGAGI (reference sequence). This CDR3 has 13 residues. V was pared by 8 bases and J by 4 bases, with 4 bases of the junction left unmatched. The CDR3 DNA reads as TGTGCCAGCGGCAGGACAGGGGGAGAGACCCAGTACTTC. This codes for CASGRTGGETQYF.

This clone appeared a few times. V gene TRBV19 combines with J gene TRBJ2-7; possible D gene TRBD1, 5 bases. The CDR3 length is 14 residues. In germline, CDR1 is LNHDA, CDR2 SQIVND (reference sequence). Trimming shortened V by 3 bases and J by 2 bases, and 11 bases separated the two germline ends. This chain's CDR3 is CASSIRDRTYEQYF. The CDR3 nucleotides read TGTGCCAGTAGTATCCGAGACAGAACCTACGAGCAGTACTTC. Full variable domain (outside the CDR3, taken from reference TRBV19 and TRBJ2-7): DGGITQSPKYLFRKEGQNVTLSCEQNLNHDAMYWYRQDPGQGLRLIYYSQIVNDFQKGDIAEGYSVSREKKESFPLTVTSAQKNPTAFYLCASSIRDRTYEQYFGPGTRLTVT.

The V call is TRBV11-2, the J call TRBJ2-1, with 7 bases matching TRBD1. The germline V gene has CDR1 SGHAT and CDR2 FQNNGV. The V segment lost 6 bases and the J segment 1 base; nucleotides outside the gene matches: 3. This CDR3 region has 14 residues. CDR3 in amino acids: CASRGDSSYNEQFF. The CDR3 DNA reads TGTGCCAGCAGGGGGGACAGTTCCTACAATGAGCAGTTCTTC.

The chain combines TRBV27 with TRBJ1-4; 7 bases are shared with TRBD1. Germline assignment: CDR1 MNHEY and CDR2 SMNVEV (reference sequence). The CDR3 runs to 13 residues. J gave up 7 bases and V 7 bases, and 6 bases lay outside the gene matches. The CDR3 nucleotides read TGTGCCAGCACCTACAGGGGAGGTGAAAAACTGTTTTTT. Amino acid sequence: CASTYRGGEKLFF.

The chain has TRBV28 and TRBJ2-7; D is perhaps TRBD1 (5 bases). The CDR3 consists of 15 residues. The V end lost 5 bases, the J end lost 2 bases, and 16 bases lay between the germline ends. Germline loops: CDR1 MDHEN, CDR2 SYDVKM. The CDR3 DNA reads TGTGCCAGCAGTGGAAGTCCAGGGTTCACCTACGAGCAGTACTTC. Protein: CASSGSPGFTYEQYF.

V and J are TRBV7-9 and TRBJ2-7; D unresolved. Germline-derived CDR1 and CDR2 are SEHNR and FQNEAQ (reference sequence). The CDR3 runs 13 residues. V lost 5 bases, J lost 2 bases, and 10 bases lay in between. The CDR3 loop reads CASSEQITYEQYF. CDR3 DNA: TGTGCCAGCAGCGAACAGATTACCTACGAGCAGTACTTC.

The table lists this clone with a few counts. CDR3 sequence: CASSPMRAYTDTQYF. CDR3 in DNA: TGTGCCAGCAGCCCCATGCGGGCCTACACAGATACGCAGTATTTT. The chain joins TRBV9 to TRBJ2-3; D is perhaps TRBD2 (5 bases). Trimming removed 4 bases from V and 2 bases from J, with 14 bases in between. Germline CDR1 reads SGDLS; CDR2 reads YYNGEE. The CDR3 spans 15 residues.

The chain uses TRBV7-9 and TRBJ2-7; TRBD2 might be the D (5 bases). From germline, CDR1 is SEHNR and CDR2 FQNEAQ (reference sequence). V dropped 5 bases and J dropped 3 bases, with 17 bases sitting between them. This CDR3 is 15 amino acids long. CDR3 residues: CASSLKDSGIYEQYF. The CDR3 DNA reads as TGTGCCAGCAGCCTAAAGGATTCGGGGATCTACGAGCAGTACTTC.

This clone was observed a few times. The chain combines TRBV4-3 with TRBJ1-5; tentatively, D is TRBD1 (5 bases). Germline loops: CDR1 LGHNA, CDR2 YSLEER. V lost 5 bases, J lost 4 bases, and 15 bases lay in between. The CDR3 spans 15 residues. The chain's CDR3 is CASSFAQGSNQPQHF. The CDR3 DNA reads as TGCGCCAGCAGCTTTGCCCAGGGATCTAATCAGCCCCAGCATTTT.

This chain joins TRBV2 and TRBJ2-1; no definite D call. The CDR3 spans 14 residues. CDR1 SNHLY and CDR2 FYNNEI come from the germline V gene. Trimming removed 5 bases at V and 12 bases at J, with 20 bases between. CDR3 in DNA: TGTGCCAGCAGTCTGCTAGAGGTGACTTCTGGGCAGTTCTTC. Amino acid sequence: CASSLLEVTSGQFF. Full variable domain (rest looked up from reference TRBV2 and TRBJ2-1): EPEVTQTPSHQVTQMGQEVILRCVPISNHLYFYWYRQILGQKVEFLVSFYNNEISEKSEIFDDQFSVERPDGSNFTLKIRSTKLEDSAMYFCASSLLEVTSGQFFGPGTRLTVL.

The chain uses TRBV28 and TRBJ1-5; weak D call: TRBD1 (6 bases). The CDR3 totals 14 residues. Germline assignment: CDR1 MDHEN and CDR2 SYDVKM. V lost 6 bases, J lost 6 bases, and 15 bases lay in between. CDR3 bases: TGTGCCAGCAGCGACCAACAGGGACGTCAGCCCCAGCATTTT. This translates into CASSDQQGRQPQHF.